What follows describes a single T cell receptor (beta chain). The antigen is unknown. This entry belongs to a study of cytomegalovirus exposure and HLA in healthy donors. This CDR3 comprises 14 residues. The V and J ends lost 3 bases and 5 bases respectively, with 13 bases between them. Germline V gene lookup returns CDR1 SGHAT and CDR2 FQDESV (reference sequence). Using immunoSEQ multiplex PCR, the repertoire was profiled, and TCRdb retains in-frame clones only, with some absent. The repertoire consists of approximately 220,000 clones, with 65% to 85% occurring once and the leading ten covering 11% to 15%. Whole-study results and caveats: The study labeled 150 to 200 TCR beta chains cytomegalovirus-associated.

J is TRBJ2-5 and V is TRBV11-1; D tentatively fits TRBD1 or TRBD2 (5 bases each). Sequenced sample: PBMCs. The sequence came from a woman in her twenties or thirties in good health and CMV-seropositive. In DNA form, the CDR3 reads TGTGCCAGCAGCTTTAGTCAGGGAGTGGAGACCCAGTACTTC. Amino acids: CASSFSQGVETQYF.